This entry concerns a single T cell receptor (beta chain). Its antigen is as yet unknown. Germline CDR1 is ENHRY and CDR2 is SYGVKD. V lost 9 bases, J lost 2 bases, and 13 bases lay in between. The CDR3 extends over 13 amino acids. The authors reverse transcribed all of the isolated RNA, so sequencing captured expressed TCRB transcripts. Only in-frame clones appear in the TCRdb table, and some are missing; sequencing was by immunoSEQ multiplex PCR. Among approximately 50,000 clones listed, approximately 45% were seen once. The data are from a study of beta chain features in type 1 diabetes. Study background: Analysis included 107,917,701 sorted cells drawn from all samples.

It was via CD45RO/CCR7/CD25/CD127/CD95/CD27 that CD4+ naive, central memory, regulatory and stem cell-like memory cells were sorted. Purity above 95% was achieved in all sorted populations. Findings and limits, study-wide: There was a moderate but significant shortening of TCRB CDR3s in all four CD4+ subsets of Type 1 diabetes patients. Comparison showed that naive, central memory and Treg TCRB repertoires appeared more similar among patients than among healthy donors.

The receptor comes from a man aged 30 to 39 with type 1 diabetes. The chain carries TRBV10-3 and TRBJ2-5; D possibly corresponds to TRBD1 (5 bases). Sequenced material: Tregs from blood. CDR3 residues: CAIRLDSQETQYF. The CDR3 nucleotides read TGTGCCATAAGACTCGACAGTCAAGAGACCCAGTACTTC.